The 28 T cell receptor beta chains below all came from one sample that was sequenced in a study of immune heterogeneity within non-small cell lung tumors. TCRs were amplified from approximately 600 ng gDNA of bulk tumor per sample. Biopsies that were spaced far apart were taken, several per primary tumor, during surgery. The patients were newly diagnosed with non-small cell lung cancer, had not been treated, and had curative surgery. The TCR beta CDR3 region was amplified by multiplex PCR employing 32 V and 13 J primers. TCRdb re-called the multiplex PCR reads through MiXCR, storing one row per CDR3 protein. The table lists 5,000 to 7,000 distinct CDR3 sequences, 22% of them singletons. Material: lung tumor tissue. Receptors were obtained from a man in his 70s with non-small cell lung cancer.

This clonotype was counted ten times or more. Written as DNA, the CDR3 is TGCAGTTCCCTAGCGATTAGCTCCTACAATGAGCAGTTCTTC. This codes for CSSLAISSYNEQFF. V is TRBV20-1 and J is TRBJ2-1; the D gene is possibly TRBD2 (6 bases). Germline-derived CDR1 and CDR2 are DFQATT and SNEGSKA (reference sequence). The CDR3 length is 14 residues. Trimming removed 8 bases at V and 0 bases at J, with 14 bases between.

This clonotype was picked up many times. CDR3 amino acids: CASSLRGFVEETQYF. The CDR3 DNA reads TGTGCCAGCAGTTTAAGGGGTTTCGTCGAAGAGACCCAGTACTTC. The chain carries TRBV12-3 or TRBV12-4 and TRBJ2-5; tentatively, D is TRBD1 (5 bases). V lost 2 bases and J 3 bases, leaving 13 bases between the germline ends. The CDR3 has 15 amino acids.

This chain connects TRBV10-2 to TRBJ2-7, with 7 bases identical to TRBD2. The length of the CDR3 is 17 residues. CDR1 and CDR2 (germline): WSHSY, SAAADI. With V trimmed by 0 bases and J by 6 bases, 14 bases remained unmatched. Here the CDR3 DNA reads TGCGCCAGCAGTGAGTCCAACTGGCGGGAGTTTATCTCCGAGCAGTACTTC. As protein: CASSESNWREFISEQYF.

At least ten counts were recorded for this clonotype. The V call is TRBV28, the J call TRBJ2-4, with D possibly matching TRBD1 (5 bases). There are 16 residues in the CDR3. Trimming took off 2 bases at V and 2 bases at J, with 13 bases between the two ends. The germline CDR1 and CDR2 sequences are MDHEN and SYDVKM. The chain's CDR3 is CASSLQGMGTKNIQYF. The CDR3 DNA is TGTGCCAGCAGTTTACAGGGTATGGGAACCAAAAACATTCAGTACTTC.

By share, this clonotype ranks as medium-sized. The J gene is TRBJ2-1, the V gene TRBV20-1, with 11 bases that match TRBD2. Germline CDR1 is DFQATT and CDR2 is SNEGSKA (reference sequence). The V segment lost 5 bases and the J segment 5 bases; nucleotides outside the gene matches: 14. The CDR3 is 17 residues long. The CDR3 loop reads CSARLAGGPFDNNEQFF. CDR3 bases: TGCAGTGCTCGTTTAGCGGGGGGGCCGTTCGACAACAATGAGCAGTTCTTC.

This clonotype appeared a few times. Since a much larger clone is just one base distant, this may be a read error. V gene TRBV12-3 or TRBV12-4 combines with J gene TRBJ1-5, with a possible D match to TRBD1 (6 bases). This CDR3 comprises 13 residues. V was trimmed by 6 bases and J by 5 bases, leaving 11 bases between them. The CDR3 sequence: CASSPQGYQPQHF. In DNA form, the CDR3 reads TGTGCCAGCAGCCCACAGGGTTATCAGCCCCAGCATTTT.

This clonotype was counted at least ten times. The chain carries TRBV3-1 and TRBJ2-5, with 7 bases identical to TRBD2. V dropped 4 bases and J dropped 0; count of bases not matched to a gene: 5. The V gene's germline CDR1 is LGHDT and CDR2 YNNKEL (reference sequence). CDR3 length: 15 amino acids. CDR3 nucleotide sequence: TGTGCCAGCAGCCCTGTCGGGACTAACCAAGAGACCCAGTACTTC. Residues: CASSPVGTNQETQYF.

This clonotype is medium-sized by share. The rearrangement uses TRBV12-3 or TRBV12-4 and TRBJ1-6; TRBD1 matches 9 bases. The CDR3 covers 15 residues. V dropped 6 bases and J dropped 6; count of bases not matched to a gene: 6. CDR3 DNA: TGTGCCAGCAGACCACAGGGGGCGCTTAATTCACCCCTCCACTTT. Translation gives CASRPQGALNSPLHF.

This clonotype was counted only a few times. This rearrangement joins TRBV2 to TRBJ2-5; 7 bases match TRBD1. Germline values: CDR1 SNHLY, CDR2 FYNNEI. Germline trimming cut 4 bases from V and 0 bases from J; bases unmatched to any gene: 5. The length of the CDR3 is 15 residues. The CDR3 coding sequence is TGTGCCAGCAGTGTGGAACAGGGGTACCAAGAGACCCAGTACTTC. Its translation: CASSVEQGYQETQYF. Using reference TRBV2 and TRBJ2-5 for the parts outside the CDR3, the full variable domain is EPEVTQTPSHQVTQMGQEVILRCVPISNHLYFYWYRQILGQKVEFLVSFYNNEISEKSEIFDDQFSVERPDGSNFTLKIRSTKLEDSAMYFCASSVEQGYQETQYFGPGTRLLVL.

This clonotype is judged medium-sized (0.01 to 0.1%). The rearrangement links TRBV18 to TRBJ2-3, with 7 bases that match TRBD1. The CDR3 contains 16 residues. Losses at the gene ends were 2 bases for V and 3 bases for J; bases not matched to a gene: 8. Germline V lookup: CDR1 KGHSH, CDR2 LQKENI. CDR3 DNA: TGTGCCAGCTCACCAGGACAGGCAATAGAGACAGATACGCAGTATTTT. Translating it yields CASSPGQAIETDTQYF. The complete variable domain, with remaining parts taken from reference TRBV18 and TRBJ2-3, reads NAGVMQNPRHLVRRRGQEARLRCSPMKGHSHVYWYRQLPEEGLKFMVYLQKENIIDESGMPKERFSAEFPKEGPSILRIQQVVRGDSAAYFCASSPGQAIETDTQYFGPGTRLTVL.

This clonotype was seen ten or more times. The chain uses TRBV30 and TRBJ2-1; perhaps TRBD1 as D (6 bases). From germline, CDR1 is GTSNPN and CDR2 SVGIG (reference sequence). V was shortened by 6 bases and J by 4 bases, with 16 bases between the two germline ends. CDR3 length equals 14 residues. CDR3 in amino acids: CACYREPVYNEQFF. CDR3 nucleotides: TGTGCCTGCTACAGGGAGCCTGTTTACAATGAGCAGTTCTTC. Complete variable domain (other parts from reference TRBV30 and TRBJ2-1): SQTIHQWPATLVQPVGSPLSLECTVEGTSNPNLYWYRQAAGRGLQLLFYSVGIGQISSEVPQNLSASRPQDRQFILSSKKLLLSDSGFYLCACYREPVYNEQFFGPGTRLTVL.

The table lists this clonotype with many counts. This chain uses TRBV6-1 with TRBJ1-1; D perhaps matches TRBD1 (6 bases). Trimming left V 5 bases short and J 4 bases short, with 17 bases between. The CDR3 consists of 15 residues. Germline values: CDR1 MNHNS, CDR2 SASEGT. The CDR3 is CASSIRAGAPTEAFF. CDR3 sequence (DNA): TGTGCCAGCAGTATCAGGGCAGGGGCCCCCACTGAAGCTTTCTTT.

A word on this clonotype: The junction does not match germline at one end; this may be a read error. J is TRBJ2-7 and V is TRBV7-2; perhaps TRBD1 as D (6 bases). The CDR3 extends over 14 amino acids. Germline assignment: CDR1 SGHTA and CDR2 FQGNSA. The CDR3 spells CASSSWTASYGQYF. The CDR3 DNA sequence: TGTGCCAGCAGCTCCTGGACAGCCTCCTACGGGCAGTACTTC.

Note on this clonotype: A much larger clone lies one base from this, so it may be a read error. CDR3 in amino acids: CVSSLRGSYEQYF. For the CDR3, the DNA is TGTGTCAGCAGCTTGAGGGGCTCCTACGAGCAGTACTTC. The chain combines TRBV7-2 with TRBJ2-7, with D tentatively TRBD1 or TRBD2 (5 bases each). The CDR3 length is 13 residues. CDR1 SGHTA and CDR2 FQGNSA come from the germline V gene. The full variable domain, its missing parts supplied by reference TRBV7-2 and TRBJ2-7, is GAGVSQSPSNKVTEKGKDVELRCDPISGHTALYWYRQSLGQGLEFLIYFQGNSAPDKSGLPSDRFSAERTGGSVSTLTIQRTQQEDSAVYLCVSSLRGSYEQYFGPGTRLTVT.

Of note for this clonotype: A read error may explain this, as a much larger clone is one base away. The CDR3, as DNA: TGTGCCAGCAGTGAAGGTTCTTGGGGTAGCAGATACAAGAACACCGGGGAGCTGTTTTTT. Translating gives CASSEGSWGSRYKNTGELFF. V gene TRBV6-4 combines with J gene TRBJ2-2; unclear D gene. V was shortened by 3 bases and J by 1 base, with 24 bases between the two germline ends. CDR3 length: 20 residues. Germline assignment: CDR1 MRHNA and CDR2 SNTAGT.

This clonotype was counted between two and nine times. The chain uses TRBV11-2 and TRBJ2-1; D not certain. This CDR3 has 14 amino acids. Trimming removed 1 base from V and 9 bases from J, with 13 bases in between. Per germline, CDR1 SGHAT and CDR2 FQNNGV. The CDR3 is CASSLGGSFIEQFF. The CDR3 DNA is TGTGCCAGCAGCTTAGGTGGCAGTTTCATTGAGCAGTTCTTC.

For this clonotype: A much larger clone sits a single nucleotide away, making a read error possible. This chain's CDR3 is CASSGTGQGNERLFF. The CDR3, as DNA: TGCGCCAGCAGCGGAACGGGACAGGGTAATGAAAGACTGTTTTTT. This rearrangement joins TRBV5-1 to TRBJ1-4; 9 positions match TRBD1. CDR3 length: 15 residues. Germline values: CDR1 SGHRS, CDR2 YFSETQ.

By frequency in the sample, this clonotype is medium-sized. This chain uses TRBV6-1 with TRBJ1-2, with D uncertain. The CDR3 contains 13 residues. V shed 0 bases and J shed 8 bases, with 10 bases lying between them. Germline loops: CDR1 MNHNS, CDR2 SASEGT. The CDR3 sequence is CASSEATLQGYTF. The CDR3 bases are TGTGCCAGCAGTGAAGCGACCCTACAAGGCTACACCTTC.

This clonotype was counted between two and nine times. The rearrangement joins TRBV9 to TRBJ2-1; a weak D match, TRBD1 (6 bases). The CDR3 has 15 amino acids. The V gene's germline CDR1 is SGDLS and CDR2 YYNGEE. V was trimmed by 2 bases and J by 4 bases, leaving 13 bases between them. The CDR3 sequence is CASSVRDTAYNEQFF. The CDR3 nucleotides read TGTGCCAGCAGCGTCCGGGACACGGCTTACAATGAGCAGTTCTTC.

DNA of the CDR3: TGTGCCAGCAGCTTGGAACTCGCAGGCCCTAATTCACCCCTCCACTTT. Its protein is CASSLELAGPNSPLHF. This rearrangement joins TRBV5-6 to TRBJ1-6; no clear D gene. V shed 0 bases and J shed 6 bases, with 13 bases lying between them. This CDR3 is 16 amino acids long. CDR1 is SGHDT and CDR2 is YYEEEE in the germline V gene.

Sample share makes this clonotype medium-sized (0.01 to 0.1%). The chain is built from TRBV2 and TRBJ1-5, with D unresolved. The CDR3 totals 13 residues. Trimming removed 6 bases at V and 2 bases at J, with 8 bases between. Germline CDR1 reads SNHLY; CDR2 reads FYNNEI. The CDR3 protein is CASRGWGNQPQHF. The DNA for the CDR3 is TGTGCCAGCAGAGGGTGGGGCAATCAGCCCCAGCATTTT.

The CDR3 DNA is TGTGCCAGCATGGGGGGTACTGGGGCCAACGTCCTGACTTTC. Its protein product is CASMGGTGANVLTF. The chain couples TRBV27 to TRBJ2-6; D is perhaps TRBD2 (6 bases). V was trimmed by 7 bases and J by 2 bases, leaving 9 bases between them. Germline CDR1 is MNHEY and CDR2 is SMNVEV (reference sequence). The CDR3 sequence is 14 residues long.

This clonotype was recorded many times. This sequence joins TRBV7-9 and TRBJ1-2; 8 positions match TRBD1. The ends lost 1 base at V and 4 bases at J; junction bases unmatched: 8. This CDR3 spans 16 amino acids. Germline V gene data show CDR1 as SEHNR and CDR2 as FQNEAQ (reference sequence). The CDR3 protein is CASSLGRDRMGYGYTF. In DNA, the CDR3 is TGTGCCAGCAGCTTAGGGCGGGACAGGATGGGCTATGGCTACACCTTC.

By share, this clonotype ranks as medium-sized. The rearrangement links TRBV20-1 to TRBJ1-2; TRBD1 matches 7 bases. The CDR3 loop spans 14 amino acids. J was trimmed by 4 bases and V by 2 bases; bases with no gene match: 7. CDR1 is DFQATT, CDR2 SNEGSKA, per germline (reference sequence). The CDR3 loop reads CSARRQGAVYGYTF. DNA for the CDR3: TGCAGTGCTAGAAGACAGGGTGCTGTCTATGGCTACACCTTC.

The CDR3 coding sequence is TGTGCCAGCAGCTTTAGGGACAGGCGGAGCTCCTACGAGCAGTACTTC. Its protein is CASSFRDRRSSYEQYF. This chain uses TRBV5-6 with TRBJ2-7, with 8 bases that match TRBD1. The length of the CDR3 is 16 residues. Germline V gene data show CDR1 as SGHDT and CDR2 as YYEEEE. V gave up 2 bases and J gave up 0 bases; unmatched junction bases: 7.

The rearrangement links TRBV18 to TRBJ1-1; possibly TRBD1 for D (6 bases). Germline V CDR1 and CDR2: KGHSH, LQKENI. The CDR3 has 18 amino acids. V was shortened by 3 bases and J by 5 bases, with 25 bases between the two germline ends. CDR3 coding DNA: TGTGCCAGCTCACCTCAGCAGTTACAGGGACACGGGGGGACTGAAGCTTTCTTT. It specifies CASSPQQLQGHGGTEAFF. The full variable domain, completed using reference TRBV18 and TRBJ1-1, is NAGVMQNPRHLVRRRGQEARLRCSPMKGHSHVYWYRQLPEEGLKFMVYLQKENIIDESGMPKERFSAEFPKEGPSILRIQQVVRGDSAAYFCASSPQQLQGHGGTEAFFGQGTRLTVV.

Many counts were recorded for this clonotype. The chain links TRBV6-1 to TRBJ2-6; D is possibly TRBD1 or TRBD2 (6 bases each). This CDR3 spans 14 amino acids. Trimming removed 7 bases at V and 4 bases at J, with 11 bases between. From germline, CDR1 is MNHNS and CDR2 SASEGT. Written as DNA, the CDR3 is TGTGCCAGCACTAGGGGGGTGGGGGCCAACGTCCTGACTTTC. Amino acid sequence: CASTRGVGANVLTF.

By sample share, this clonotype is medium-sized (0.01 to 0.1%). The chain combines TRBV7-9 with TRBJ1-2, with TRBD1 as a possible D gene (6 bases). V lost 8 bases, J lost 1 base, and 17 bases lay in between. CDR1 and CDR2 from the germline V gene are SEHNR and FQNEAQ (reference sequence). The CDR3 is 15 residues long. CDR3 nucleotide sequence: TGTGCCAGCCAAGGAACAGGGACCTATAACTATGGCTACACCTTC. Translating gives CASQGTGTYNYGYTF.